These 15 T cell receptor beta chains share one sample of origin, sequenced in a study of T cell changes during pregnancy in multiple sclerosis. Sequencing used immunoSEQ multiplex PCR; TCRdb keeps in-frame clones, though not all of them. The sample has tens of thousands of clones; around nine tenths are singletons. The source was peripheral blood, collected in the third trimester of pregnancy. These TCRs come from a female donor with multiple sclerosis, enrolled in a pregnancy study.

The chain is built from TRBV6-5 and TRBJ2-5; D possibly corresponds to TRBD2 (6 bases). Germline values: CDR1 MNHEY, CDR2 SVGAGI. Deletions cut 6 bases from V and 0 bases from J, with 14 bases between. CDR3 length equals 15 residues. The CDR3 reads CASSPVGEDQETQYF. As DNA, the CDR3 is TGTGCCAGCAGCCCGGTAGGGGAGGACCAAGAGACCCAGTACTTC.

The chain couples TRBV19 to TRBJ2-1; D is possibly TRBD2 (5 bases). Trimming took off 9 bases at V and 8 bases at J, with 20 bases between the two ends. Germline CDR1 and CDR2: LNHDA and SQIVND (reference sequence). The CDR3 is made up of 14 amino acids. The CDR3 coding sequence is TGTGCCAGCTCCCCTAGCCCGGGTTTTTATGAGCAGTTCTTC. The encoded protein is CASSPSPGFYEQFF. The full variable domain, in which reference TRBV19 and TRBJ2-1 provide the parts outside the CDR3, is DGGITQSPKYLFRKEGQNVTLSCEQNLNHDAMYWYRQDPGQGLRLIYYSQIVNDFQKGDIAEGYSVSREKKESFPLTVTSAQKNPTAFYLCASSPSPGFYEQFFGPGTRLTVL.

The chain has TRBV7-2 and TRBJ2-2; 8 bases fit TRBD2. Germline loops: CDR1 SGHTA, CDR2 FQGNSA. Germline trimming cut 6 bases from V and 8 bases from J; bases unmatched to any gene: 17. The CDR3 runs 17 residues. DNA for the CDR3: TGTGCCAGCAGTCCGTTTGGGTCGTCTAGCGGGTTTGGGGAGCTGTTTTTT. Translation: CASSPFGSSSGFGELFF.

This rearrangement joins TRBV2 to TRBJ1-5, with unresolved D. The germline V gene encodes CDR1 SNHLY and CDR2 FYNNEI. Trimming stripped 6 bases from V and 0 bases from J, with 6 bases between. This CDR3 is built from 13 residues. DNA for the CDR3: TGTGCCAGCAGGGGCAATAGCAATCAGCCCCAGCATTTT. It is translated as CASRGNSNQPQHF.

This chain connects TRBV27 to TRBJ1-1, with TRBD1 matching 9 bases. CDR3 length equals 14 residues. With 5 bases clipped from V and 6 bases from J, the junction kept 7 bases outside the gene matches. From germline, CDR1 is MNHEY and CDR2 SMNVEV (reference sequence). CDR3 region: CASSRQGGIPEAFF. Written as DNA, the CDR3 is TGTGCCAGCAGTAGACAGGGGGGGATTCCTGAAGCTTTCTTT.

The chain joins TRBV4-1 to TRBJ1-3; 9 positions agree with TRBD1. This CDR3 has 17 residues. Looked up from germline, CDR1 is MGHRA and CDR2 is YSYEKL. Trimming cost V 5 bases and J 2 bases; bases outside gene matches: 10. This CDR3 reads CASSAPSGTGTGNTIYF. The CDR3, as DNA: TGCGCCAGCAGCGCTCCCTCCGGGACAGGGACTGGAAACACCATATATTTT.

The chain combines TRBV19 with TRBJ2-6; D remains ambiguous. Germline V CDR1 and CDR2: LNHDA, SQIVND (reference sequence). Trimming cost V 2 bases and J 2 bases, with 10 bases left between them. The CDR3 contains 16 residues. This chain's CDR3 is CASSILSSPGANVLTF. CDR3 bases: TGTGCCAGTAGTATACTCTCTTCCCCTGGGGCCAACGTCCTGACTTTC.

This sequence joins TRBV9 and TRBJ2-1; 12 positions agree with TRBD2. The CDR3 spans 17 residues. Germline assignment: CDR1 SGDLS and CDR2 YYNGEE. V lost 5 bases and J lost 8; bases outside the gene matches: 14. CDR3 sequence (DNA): TGTGCCAGCAGTGAAAGCAAGACTAGCGGGAGTCTCGATGAGCAGTTCTTC. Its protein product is CASSESKTSGSLDEQFF.

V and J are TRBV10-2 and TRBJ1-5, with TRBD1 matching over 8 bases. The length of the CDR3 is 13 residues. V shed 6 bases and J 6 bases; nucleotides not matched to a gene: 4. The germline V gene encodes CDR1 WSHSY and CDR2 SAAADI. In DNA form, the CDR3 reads TGCGCCAGCAGCGGACAGGGTGGTCAGCCCCAGCATTTT. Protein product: CASSGQGGQPQHF.

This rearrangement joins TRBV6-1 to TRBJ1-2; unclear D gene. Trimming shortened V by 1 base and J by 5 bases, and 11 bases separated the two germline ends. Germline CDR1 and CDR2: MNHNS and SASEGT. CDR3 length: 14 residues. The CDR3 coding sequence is TGTGCCAGCAGTGAAGAGACACAGCTTTATGGCTACACCTTC. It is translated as CASSEETQLYGYTF.

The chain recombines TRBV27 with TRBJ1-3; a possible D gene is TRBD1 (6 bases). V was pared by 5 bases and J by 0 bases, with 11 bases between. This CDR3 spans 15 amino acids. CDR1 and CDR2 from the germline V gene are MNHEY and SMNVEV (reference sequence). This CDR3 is CASSQQGYSGNTIYF. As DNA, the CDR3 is TGTGCCAGCAGTCAACAGGGATACTCTGGAAACACCATATATTTT.

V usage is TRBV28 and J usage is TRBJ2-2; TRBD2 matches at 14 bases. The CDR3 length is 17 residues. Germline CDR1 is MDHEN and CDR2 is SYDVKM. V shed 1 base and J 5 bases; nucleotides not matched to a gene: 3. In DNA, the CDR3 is TGTGCCAGCAGTTTATTACGACTAGCGGGAGGGACCGGGGAGCTGTTTTTT. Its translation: CASSLLRLAGGTGELFF.

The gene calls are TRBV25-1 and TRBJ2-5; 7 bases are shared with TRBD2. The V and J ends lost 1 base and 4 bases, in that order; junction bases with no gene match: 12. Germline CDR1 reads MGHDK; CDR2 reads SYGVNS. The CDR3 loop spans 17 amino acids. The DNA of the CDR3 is TGTGCCAGCAGTGAATGGGCGGTGGGAGGGCCAGGAGAGACCCAGTACTTC. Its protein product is CASSEWAVGGPGETQYF.

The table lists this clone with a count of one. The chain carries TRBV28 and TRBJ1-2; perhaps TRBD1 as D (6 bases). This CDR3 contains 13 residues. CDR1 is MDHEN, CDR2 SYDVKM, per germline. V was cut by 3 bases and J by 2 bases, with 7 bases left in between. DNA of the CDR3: TGTGCCAGCAGTTTCGGGACAAACTATGGCTACACCTTC. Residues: CASSFGTNYGYTF.

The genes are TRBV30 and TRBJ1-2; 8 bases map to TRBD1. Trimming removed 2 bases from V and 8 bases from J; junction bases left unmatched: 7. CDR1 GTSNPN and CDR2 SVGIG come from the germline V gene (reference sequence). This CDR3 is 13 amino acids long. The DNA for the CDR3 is TGTGCCTGGAGTATGCAGGGGGCGAGGGGCTACACCTTC. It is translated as CAWSMQGARGYTF.